The 19 T cell receptor beta chains below all came from one sample that was sequenced in a study of CD8+ T cells in alopecia areata. The treatment: oral pan-JAK inhibitor, 5-10 mg twice daily. As the sequencing template, cDNA was produced by extracting RNA and reverse transcribing it. Generated by immunoSEQ multiplex PCR, the TCRdb table keeps only in-frame clones and is missing some. Of 200,000 to 250,000 clones in the sample, about three fifths were seen once. The specimen comprised CD4+ T cells sorted from blood, sampled at week 4, from a patient treated with tofacitinib. The receptors were gathered from a human donor with alopecia areata.

To note about this clone: The same CDR3 also results from other DNA sequences found in this sample. V is TRBV2 and J is TRBJ2-5; D not certain. Germline-derived CDR1 and CDR2 are SNHLY and FYNNEI. The CDR3 has 13 amino acids. The germline V and J ends were trimmed by 0 bases and 2 bases, with 4 bases remaining between them. The CDR3 region is CASSEAAQETQYF. CDR3 nucleotides: TGTGCCAGCAGTGAAGCGGCGCAAGAGACCCAGTACTTC.

The CDR3 here is CASSQSSGPGEETQYF. CDR3 in DNA: TGCGCCAGCAGTCAATCGAGTGGGCCAGGGGAAGAGACCCAGTACTTC. The chain uses TRBV23-1 and TRBJ2-5; D might be TRBD1 (6 bases). TRBV23-1 belongs to the ORF category, with a function that is uncertain. The CDR3 is made up of 16 amino acids. Trimming stripped 0 bases from V and 3 bases from J, with 14 bases between.

The chain carries TRBV6-5 and TRBJ2-3, with D unresolved. The germline V and J ends were trimmed by 2 bases and 3 bases, with 12 bases remaining between them. The length of the CDR3 is 15 residues. The germline gives CDR1 MNHEY, CDR2 SVGAGI. The DNA for the CDR3 is TGTGCCAGCAGTTACCTTGCGTTCGGTACAGATACGCAGTATTTT. It translates to CASSYLAFGTDTQYF.

This clone was seen many times. V gene TRBV19 combines with J gene TRBJ1-1; D gene uncertain. CDR1 and CDR2 from the germline V gene are LNHDA and SQIVND (reference sequence). The length of the CDR3 is 14 residues. Trimming stripped 2 bases from V and 1 base from J, with 8 bases between. CDR3 DNA: TGTGCCAGTAGTATACGGAAAGAGAACACTGAAGCTTTCTTT. Its translation is CASSIRKENTEAFF.

V usage is TRBV9 and J usage is TRBJ2-3, with D possibly TRBD1 on 6 matching bases. The CDR3 has 13 amino acids. V lost 4 bases and J lost 6, with 12 bases in between. Germline loops: CDR1 SGDLS, CDR2 YYNGEE. CDR3 loop: CASSIQGVDTQYF. The CDR3 region has the DNA TGTGCCAGCAGCATACAGGGAGTGGATACGCAGTATTTT. The full variable domain, with the rest looked up from reference TRBV9 and TRBJ2-3, is DSGVTQTPKHLITATGQRVTLRCSPRSGDLSVYWYQQSLDQGLQFLIQYYNGEERAKGNILERFSAQQFPDLHSELNLSSLELGDSALYFCASSIQGVDTQYFGPGTRLTVL.

This chain uses TRBV5-4 with TRBJ2-7; D unclear. The CDR3 spans 12 residues. Germline V gives CDR1 SGHNT, CDR2 YYREEE (reference sequence). V was pared by 0 bases and J by 8 bases, with 9 bases between. The CDR3 spells CASSLVSGQQYF. CDR3 coding DNA: TGTGCCAGCAGCTTGGTGAGTGGACAGCAGTACTTC.

The chain uses TRBV10-3 and TRBJ1-1, with D possibly matching TRBD1 (5 bases). V lost 3 bases and J lost 5, with 10 bases in between. The CDR3 has 13 residues. Germline-derived CDR1 and CDR2 are ENHRY and SYGVKD. The CDR3 spells CAISERGGTEAFF. CDR3 DNA sequence: TGTGCCATCAGTGAACGGGGGGGTACTGAAGCTTTCTTT.

V is TRBV9 and J is TRBJ2-2, with unresolved D. Germline-derived CDR1 and CDR2 are SGDLS and YYNGEE. Trimming removed 3 bases from V and 4 bases from J, with 10 bases in between. CDR3 size: 14 residues. CDR3 region: CASSAGHGTGELFF. For the CDR3, the DNA is TGTGCCAGCAGCGCAGGTCACGGCACCGGGGAGCTGTTTTTT.

This clone was counted a few times. This chain joins TRBV30 and TRBJ2-3; D perhaps matches TRBD2 (5 bases). The CDR3 loop spans 12 amino acids. Trimming pared 5 bases from V and 8 bases from J, leaving 14 bases between. The germline V gene encodes CDR1 GTSNPN and CDR2 SVGIG (reference sequence). The CDR3 DNA sequence: TGTGCCTGGGCGGGCCAGTCCGGTACGCAGTATTTT. It yields the protein CAWAGQSGTQYF.

The chain carries TRBV2 and TRBJ1-1; 7 bases map to TRBD1. V lost 3 bases and J lost 6; bases outside the gene matches: 4. CDR1 is SNHLY, CDR2 FYNNEI, per germline. This CDR3 comprises 13 residues. The CDR3 DNA reads TGTGCCAGCAGTGAGGACAGGCAAGCTGAAGCTTTCTTT. Protein: CASSEDRQAEAFF.

The chain has TRBV6-1 and TRBJ1-5; unclear D gene. CDR3 length: 13 residues. Trimming stripped 3 bases from V and 3 bases from J, with 6 bases between. The germline V gene has CDR1 MNHNS and CDR2 SASEGT. The CDR3 spells CASSETFNQPQHF. In nucleotides, the CDR3 is TGTGCCAGCAGTGAGACCTTCAATCAGCCCCAGCATTTT.

This clone appeared a few times. This chain connects TRBV12-2 to TRBJ2-2; TRBD2, the D gene given by the table, was not confirmed from the DNA. TRBV12-2 is marked as a pseudogene. The CDR3 runs to 16 residues. CDR3 sequence: CASRLAEDWRTGELFF. The CDR3 DNA follows: TGTGCAAGTCGCTTAGCGGAGGATTGGAGGACCGGGGAGCTGTTTTTT.

The CDR3 nucleotides are TGTGCCTGGAGTCTAGCGACCATTACGCAGTATTTT. This gives the protein CAWSLATITQYF. The chain combines TRBV30 with TRBJ2-3; possible D gene TRBD2, 6 bases. V was pared by 2 bases and J by 8 bases, with 11 bases between. Germline CDR1 GTSNPN, CDR2 SVGIG (reference sequence). CDR3 length: 12 residues.

This clone was found a few times. This chain links TRBV28 with TRBJ2-1, with D perhaps TRBD2 (6 bases). Germline V gives CDR1 MDHEN, CDR2 SYDVKM. The CDR3 is made up of 12 amino acids. V gave up 5 bases and J gave up 9 bases, with 11 bases separating them. CDR3 residues: CASSRTSSEQFF. CDR3 sequence (DNA): TGTGCCAGCAGTCGCACTAGCAGTGAGCAGTTCTTC. The whole variable domain, filled in from reference TRBV28 and TRBJ2-1, reads DVKVTQSSRYLVKRTGEKVFLECVQDMDHENMFWYRQDPGLGLRLIYFSYDVKMKEKGDIPEGYSVSREKKERFSLILESASTNQTSMYLCASSRTSSEQFFGPGTRLTVL.

V is TRBV25-1 and J is TRBJ2-3; a possible D gene is TRBD2 (5 bases). The germline V gene has CDR1 MGHDK and CDR2 SYGVNS. This CDR3 contains 12 residues. Trimming pared 6 bases from V and 1 base from J, leaving 5 bases between. The CDR3 DNA reads as TGTGCCAGCAGGAGGGGCACAGATACGCAGTATTTT. It yields the protein CASRRGTDTQYF.

This chain connects TRBV5-6 to TRBJ2-7; tentative D call: TRBD2 (6 bases). The CDR3 length is 15 residues. From germline, CDR1 is SGHDT and CDR2 YYEEEE. Trimming shortened V by 2 bases and J by 0 bases, and 12 bases separated the two germline ends. The CDR3 region is CASSFFGGDSYEQYF. Here the CDR3 DNA reads TGTGCCAGCAGCTTCTTTGGCGGGGACTCCTACGAGCAGTACTTC.

On this clone: This same CDR3 is encoded by further DNA sequences in the sample. For the CDR3, the DNA is TGTGCCAGCAGCTTAGCTCAGGGGCCTTACGAGCAGTACTTC. It codes for CASSLAQGPYEQYF. V is TRBV7-2 and J is TRBJ2-7; possible D gene TRBD1, 6 bases. The CDR3 runs to 14 residues. The V gene's germline CDR1 is SGHTA and CDR2 FQGNSA. The ends were cut back, 0 bases at V and 4 bases at J, with 10 bases in the middle.

The V and J genes are TRBV12-5 and TRBJ1-5; 9 nucleotides line up with TRBD1. Germline CDR1 is LGHNT and CDR2 is FRNRAP. V lost 6 bases and J lost 4; bases outside the gene matches: 4. CDR3 size: 14 residues. CDR3 nucleotide sequence: TGTGCTAGTGGCCCGGGACAGGGAAATCAGCCCCAGCATTTT. Protein product: CASGPGQGNQPQHF.

This clone was observed a single time. The chain links TRBV4-3 to TRBJ2-5; D unresolved. Germline V lookup: CDR1 LGHNA, CDR2 YSLEER. This CDR3 contains 18 residues. V gave up 0 bases and J gave up 5 bases, with 22 bases separating them. The CDR3 bases are TGCGCCAGCAGCCAAGAAAGATCCGCTACCGGCATTGGTGAGACCCAGTACTTC. This codes for CASSQERSATGIGETQYF.